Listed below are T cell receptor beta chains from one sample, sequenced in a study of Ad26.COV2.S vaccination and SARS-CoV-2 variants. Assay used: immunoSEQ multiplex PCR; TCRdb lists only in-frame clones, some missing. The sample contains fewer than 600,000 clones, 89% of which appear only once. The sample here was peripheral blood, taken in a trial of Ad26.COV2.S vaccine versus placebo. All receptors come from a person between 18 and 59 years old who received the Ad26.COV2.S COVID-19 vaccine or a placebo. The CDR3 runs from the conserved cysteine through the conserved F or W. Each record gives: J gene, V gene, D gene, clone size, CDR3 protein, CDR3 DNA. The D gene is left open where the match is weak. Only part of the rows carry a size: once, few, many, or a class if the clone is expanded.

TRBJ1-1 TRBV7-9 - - CASSFQGQAFF TGTGCCAGCAGCTTTCAGGGGCAGGCTTTCTTT
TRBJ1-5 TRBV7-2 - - CASSLAHNQPQHF TGTGCCAGCAGCCTGGCGCATAATCAGCCCCAGCATTTT
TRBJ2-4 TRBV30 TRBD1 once CAWVPGQGLAKNIQYF TGTGCCTGGGTACCCGGACAGGGGCTAGCCAAAAACATTCAGTACTTC
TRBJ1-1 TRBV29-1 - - CSVDREEATEAFF TGCAGCGTTGACCGTGAGGAGGCCACTGAAGCTTTCTTT
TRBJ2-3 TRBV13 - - CASSFPTDTQYF TGTGCCAGCAGCTTCCCCACAGATACGCAGTATTTT
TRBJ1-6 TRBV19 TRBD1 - CASSRRKRTGSSTGNSPLHF TGTGCCAGTAGTAGAAGGAAAAGGACAGGGTCGTCTACAGGGAATTCACCCCTCCACTTT
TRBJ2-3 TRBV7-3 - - CASSGGTADTQYF TGTGCCAGCAGCGGGGGGACTGCGGATACGCAGTATTTT
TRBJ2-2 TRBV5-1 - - CASSLWPREINTGELFF TGCGCCAGCAGCTTGTGGCCTAGGGAGATCAACACCGGGGAGCTGTTTTTT
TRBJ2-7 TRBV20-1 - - CSAQDHYEQYF TGCAGTGCCCAAGACCATTACGAGCAGTACTTC
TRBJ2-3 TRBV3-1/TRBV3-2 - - CASSPLRRTDTQYF TGTGCCAGCAGCCCCCTTAGGCGAACAGATACGCAGTATTTT
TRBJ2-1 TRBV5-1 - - CASSDLTGLNFF TGCGCCAGCAGCGATCTGACAGGCTTAAATTTCTTC
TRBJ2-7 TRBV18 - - CASSPPGLGSYEQYF TGTGCCAGCTCACCTCCGGGACTGGGCTCCTACGAGCAGTACTTC
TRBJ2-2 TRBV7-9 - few CASSLGAGTGELFF TGTGCCAGCAGCTTAGGGGCAGGGACCGGGGAGCTGTTTTTT
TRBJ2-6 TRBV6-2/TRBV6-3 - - CASSYSRDSGANVLTF TGTGCCAGCAGTTACTCGAGGGACTCTGGGGCCAACGTCCTGACTTTC
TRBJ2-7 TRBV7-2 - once CASSLTRDSYEQYF TGTGCCAGCAGCCTAACCAGGGACTCCTACGAGCAGTACTTC
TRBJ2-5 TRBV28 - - CASKEGIQETQYF TGTGCCAGCAAGGAGGGAATACAAGAGACCCAGTACTTC
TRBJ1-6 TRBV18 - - CASSPQFVSGDNNSPLHF TGTGCCAGCTCACCACAATTCGTCTCAGGGGATAATAATTCACCCCTCCACTTT
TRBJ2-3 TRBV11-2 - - CASSLWGDSRGTQYF TGTGCCAGCAGCTTATGGGGGGACAGTAGGGGTACGCAGTATTTT
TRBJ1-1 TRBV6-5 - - CASTQGGDTEAFF TGTGCCAGCACTCAAGGCGGGGACACTGAAGCTTTCTTT
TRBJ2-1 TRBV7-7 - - CASSLVSGVGISEQFF TGTGCTAGCAGCTTAGTCAGTGGGGTGGGGATTAGTGAGCAGTTCTTC
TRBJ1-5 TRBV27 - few CASSSARFIDQPQHF TGTGCCAGCAGTTCCGCAAGGTTTATTGATCAGCCCCAGCATTTT
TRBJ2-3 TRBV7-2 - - CASSVPGGGWDTQYF TGTGCCAGCAGCGTCCCGGGCGGGGGCTGGGATACGCAGTATTTT
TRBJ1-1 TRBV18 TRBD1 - CASSSTGGQVKAFF TGTGCCAGCTCATCCACAGGGGGTCAGGTTAAAGCTTTCTTT
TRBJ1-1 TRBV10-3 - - CAISEYPGRTEAFF TGTGCCATCAGTGAGTACCCAGGGCGCACTGAAGCTTTCTTT
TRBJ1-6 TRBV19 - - CASSLQGGGSPLHF TGTGCCAGTAGTTTGCAGGGAGGGGGTTCACCCCTCCACTTT
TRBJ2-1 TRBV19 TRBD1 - CASSILHRGNEQFF TGTGCCAGTAGTATACTCCACAGGGGCAATGAGCAGTTCTTC
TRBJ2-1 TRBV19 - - CASSIGRSPGDEQFF TGTGCCAGTAGTATAGGAAGGTCCCCTGGAGATGAGCAGTTCTTC
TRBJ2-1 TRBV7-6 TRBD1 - CASSLFNRGSFDNEQFF TGTGCCAGCAGCTTATTCAACAGGGGAAGCTTTGACAATGAGCAGTTCTTC
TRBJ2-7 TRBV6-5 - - CASSYLTGSYEQYF TGTGCCAGCAGTTACCTGACAGGCTCCTACGAGCAGTACTTC